This T cell receptor beta chain stems from a study of breast tumors, draining lymph nodes, adjacent tissues. Study-wide results and caveats: Compared with basal-like, luminal-like tumors shared significantly more repertoire with nontumor tissue. Tumor T cell lymph node origin was a supported hypothesis, not proven. Compared with lymph nodes, tumors were less diverse; compared with nontumor tissue, more. Findings are consistent with lymph node origin and intratumoral expansion of most tumor T cells.

The CDR3 contains 14 residues. Trimming left V 5 bases short and J 0 bases short, with 7 bases between. CDR1 LNHDA and CDR2 SQIVND come from the germline V gene (reference sequence). This clonotype was seen at least ten times. The target antigen is unknown. TCRdb analysed the multiplex PCR reads with MiXCR anew, one entry per CDR3 protein. In the table there are some 83,000 distinct CDR3 sequences, under 25% of which are singletons. The lymph nodes were axillary draining lymph nodes from breast cancer patients. V usage is TRBV19 and J usage is TRBJ2-2; D possibly corresponds to TRBD1 (5 bases). The sample comprised axillary lymph node tissue. The clonotype originates from a female donor with breast cancer. Some clones in this sample may be carry-over from other donors' samples. The CDR3 region has the DNA TGTGCCAGTAGTTCAGGGCCGAACACCGGGGAGCTGTTTTTT. As protein: CASSSGPNTGELFF.